The 18 T cell receptor beta chains listed next were all sequenced from one sample in a study of blood T cell repertoires in COVID-19. The table came from immunoSEQ multiplex PCR; TCRdb's copy has only in-frame clones and leaves some out. Found here are approximately 270,000 clones, over 80% of them singletons; the top ten hold 1.2%. The material sequenced was PBMCs or T cells enriched from blood (not recorded which). These receptor sequences come from a human donor in a cohort exposed to, infected with or recovered from COVID-19 (not recorded which). The donor label of this sample is uncertain.

This sequence joins TRBV19 and TRBJ2-7, with 9 bases matching TRBD2. Losses at the gene ends were 2 bases for V and 2 bases for J; bases not matched to a gene: 4. CDR3 length: 15 amino acids. CDR1 and CDR2 from the germline V gene are LNHDA and SQIVND (reference sequence). As DNA, the CDR3 is TGTGCCAGTAGTATAAAAGCGGGGGGCCCCTACGAGCAGTACTTC. Protein product: CASSIKAGGPYEQYF.

The chain carries TRBV2 and TRBJ1-6; D is unclear. This CDR3 has 15 residues. The germline gives CDR1 SNHLY, CDR2 FYNNEI. Trimming took 3 bases from V and 7 from J, leaving 13 bases between them. The CDR3 sequence is CASSEEAAQNSPLHF. Here the CDR3 DNA reads TGTGCCAGCAGTGAGGAGGCAGCGCAAAATTCACCCCTCCACTTT.

Concerning this clone itself: At one end, the junction sequence differs from germline, possibly due to a read error. CDR3 sequence: CASKGVSTNEKLFF. The DNA for the CDR3 is TGTGCGAGCAAGGGGGTTTCAACTAATGAAAAACTGTTTTTT. The genes are TRBV2 and TRBJ1-4; D might be TRBD1 (6 bases). Germline CDR1 SNHLY, CDR2 FYNNEI. This CDR3 is 14 amino acids long.

V is TRBV27 and J is TRBJ1-1; D possibly corresponds to TRBD1 (5 bases). The CDR3 covers 13 residues. CDR1 and CDR2 (germline): MNHEY, SMNVEV (reference sequence). With 6 bases removed from V and 3 bases from J, the gap between germline ends came to 11 bases. CDR3 sequence (DNA): TGTGCCAGCAGGGGGCGTTGGGACACTGAAGCTTTCTTT. Translating it yields CASRGRWDTEAFF.

The chain is built from TRBV11-2 and TRBJ1-4; possible D gene TRBD1, 6 bases. Trimming removed 4 bases from V and 5 bases from J, with 23 bases in between. This CDR3 has 18 amino acids. CDR1 SGHAT and CDR2 FQNNGV come from the germline V gene. CDR3 DNA: TGTGCCAGCAGCTCTCGAGGGGCAGGGGATGGGGGAAATGAAAAACTGTTTTTT. Its translation: CASSSRGAGDGGNEKLFF. The full variable domain, completed using reference TRBV11-2 and TRBJ1-4, is EAGVAQSPRYKIIEKRQSVAFWCNPISGHATLYWYQQILGQGPKLLIQFQNNGVVDDSQLPKDRFSAERLKGVDSTLKIQPAKLEDSAVYLCASSSRGAGDGGNEKLFFGSGTQLSVL.

This sequence joins TRBV29-1 and TRBJ2-3; 9 nucleotides line up with TRBD1. Germline-derived CDR1 and CDR2 are SQVTM and ANQGSEA. The CDR3 totals 14 residues. The V and J ends lost 5 bases and 1 base, in that order; junction bases with no gene match: 4. The CDR3 here is CSVNRDRGTDTQYF. CDR3 coding DNA: TGCAGCGTTAACCGGGACAGGGGCACAGATACGCAGTATTTT.

This chain joins TRBV14 and TRBJ1-4, with D perhaps TRBD1 (5 bases). CDR1 is SGHDN and CDR2 is FVKESK in the germline V gene. This CDR3 has 16 amino acids. Trimming shortened V by 1 base and J by 0 bases, and 9 bases separated the two germline ends. Written as DNA, the CDR3 is TGTGCCAGCAGCCAAGTCGGGACTGCAACTAATGAAAAACTGTTTTTT. As protein: CASSQVGTATNEKLFF. The entire variable domain, with the rest obtained from reference TRBV14 and TRBJ1-4, is as follows: EAGVTQFPSHSVIEKGQTVTLRCDPISGHDNLYWYRRVMGKEIKFLLHFVKESKQDESGMPNNRFLAERTGGTYSTLKVQPAELEDSGVYFCASSQVGTATNEKLFFGSGTQLSVL.

The rearrangement links TRBV10-3 to TRBJ2-7, with TRBD1 identical over 7 bases. Germline trimming cut 6 bases from V and 5 bases from J; bases unmatched to any gene: 7. Germline V gene data show CDR1 as ENHRY and CDR2 as SYGVKD. This CDR3 spans 13 amino acids. CDR3 residues: CAIRQGNLDEQYF. CDR3 coding DNA: TGTGCCATCAGACAGGGGAATTTGGACGAGCAGTACTTC.

The chain carries TRBV7-2 and TRBJ2-1, with TRBD1 as a possible D gene (8 bases). This CDR3 is 15 amino acids long. Trimming stripped 5 bases from V and 5 bases from J, with 16 bases between. The germline gives CDR1 SGHTA, CDR2 FQGNSA. CDR3 sequence: CASSKQGGAHNEQFF. CDR3 in DNA: TGTGCCAGCAGCAAACAGGGGGGGGCCCACAATGAGCAGTTCTTC.

A few counts support this clone. The chain carries TRBV6-5 and TRBJ2-5; D is perhaps TRBD2 (5 bases). V lost 6 bases, J lost 5 bases, and 16 bases lay in between. The CDR3 runs 14 residues. Germline assignment: CDR1 MNHEY and CDR2 SVGAGI. The CDR3 region is CASSPSGIMETQYF. The CDR3 coding sequence is TGTGCCAGCAGCCCCTCCGGGATCATGGAGACCCAGTACTTC.

This clone has a single count. The chain links TRBV19 to TRBJ1-1; D remains unclear. Between the trimmed V and J ends, which lost 5 bases and 1 base, there was a span of 14 bases. Germline values: CDR1 LNHDA, CDR2 SQIVND (reference sequence). The CDR3 totals 15 residues. CDR3 in amino acids: CASSPWALGNTEAFF. The CDR3 coding sequence is TGTGCCAGTAGTCCCTGGGCCCTCGGGAACACTGAAGCTTTCTTT.

V is TRBV7-2 and J is TRBJ1-1, with 7 bases that match TRBD1. Germline lookup yields CDR1 SGHTA and CDR2 FQGNSA. The CDR3 spans 14 residues. V shed 5 bases, J shed 0 bases, and the junction held 3 bases outside the gene matches. The CDR3: CASSPGTVNTEAFF. The CDR3 coding sequence is TGTGCCAGCAGCCCCGGGACAGTGAACACTGAAGCTTTCTTT. The full variable domain, in which reference TRBV7-2 and TRBJ1-1 provide the parts outside the CDR3, is GAGVSQSPSNKVTEKGKDVELRCDPISGHTALYWYRQSLGQGLEFLIYFQGNSAPDKSGLPSDRFSAERTGGSVSTLTIQRTQQEDSAVYLCASSPGTVNTEAFFGQGTRLTVV.

The chain employs TRBV7-9 and TRBJ2-1; 8 positions agree with TRBD2. CDR1 is SEHNR and CDR2 is FQNEAQ in the germline V gene (reference sequence). V shed 3 bases and J 5 bases; nucleotides not matched to a gene: 6. This CDR3 contains 15 residues. For the CDR3, the DNA is TGTGCCAGCAGCTTCGACGGGGGGGCAAACAATGAGCAGTTCTTC. This sequence encodes CASSFDGGANNEQFF.

The chain has TRBV7-8 and TRBJ1-2; TRBD1 matches 9 bases. Germline assignment: CDR1 SGHVS and CDR2 FQNEAQ. The CDR3 is 14 amino acids. J gave up 8 bases and V 2 bases, and 6 bases lay outside the gene matches. CDR3 region: CASSLQGTGRGYTF. The CDR3 DNA sequence: TGTGCCAGCAGCTTACAAGGGACAGGGAGAGGCTACACCTTC.

Here the CDR3 DNA reads TGTGCCAGCAGTCCCGGGGGTTCCCAGCCCCAGCATTTT. It codes for CASSPGGSQPQHF. The gene calls are TRBV12-3 or TRBV12-4 and TRBJ1-5; weak D call: TRBD1 (5 bases). The CDR3 covers 13 residues. Trimming removed 5 bases at V and 7 bases at J, with 12 bases between.

The V gene is TRBV6-2 or TRBV6-3, the J gene TRBJ1-1; weak D call: TRBD1 (5 bases). Germline-derived CDR1 and CDR2 are MNHEY and SVGEGT. The CDR3 runs 11 residues. Deletions cut 5 bases from V and 10 bases from J, with 11 bases between. This CDR3 reads CASSAGDRAFF. As DNA, the CDR3 is TGTGCCAGCAGTGCAGGAGACAGAGCTTTCTTT.

The chain recombines TRBV9 with TRBJ2-1, with 13 bases aligning to TRBD2. The ends lost 4 bases at V and 6 bases at J; junction bases unmatched: 4. The length of the CDR3 is 15 residues. Looked up from germline, CDR1 is SGDLS and CDR2 is YYNGEE. In DNA, the CDR3 is TGTGCCAGCAGCAGCCGGACTAGCGGGGGCAATGAGCAGTTCTTC. As protein: CASSSRTSGGNEQFF.

This chain joins TRBV5-8 and TRBJ2-1; 7 nucleotides agree with TRBD2. Germline CDR1 reads SGHTS; CDR2 reads YDEGEE. J lost 5 bases, V lost 2 bases, and 7 bases had no gene match. The CDR3 has 15 residues. The CDR3 here is CASSLWTRADNEQFF. In DNA form, the CDR3 reads TGTGCCAGCAGCTTATGGACTAGAGCGGACAATGAGCAGTTCTTC.